Below are 19 T cell receptor beta chains sequenced from a single sample in a study of blood T cell repertoires in COVID-19. Only in-frame clones appear in the TCRdb table, and some are missing; sequencing was by immunoSEQ multiplex PCR. The sample has around 110,000 clones; over 70% are singletons. Sequenced sample: peripheral blood. These receptors were taken from a woman aged 65 to 85 with acute or convalescent COVID-19.

The V gene is TRBV7-6, the J gene TRBJ1-1; 9 bases map to TRBD1. The junction had 2 bases not matched to a gene; V was cut back by 4 bases and J by 2 bases. Germline V lookup: CDR1 SGHVS, CDR2 FNYEAQ. The CDR3 loop spans 14 amino acids. CDR3 DNA: TGTGCCAGCAGCTCGGGACAGGGAAACACTGAAGCTTTCTTT. Translation gives CASSSGQGNTEAFF.

CDR3 sequence reads: CASSPLGGAHNEKLFF. The CDR3 DNA reads as TGTGCCAGCAGCCCCCTCGGGGGGGCTCATAATGAAAAACTGTTTTTT. This rearrangement joins TRBV4-2 to TRBJ1-4, with a tentative D call TRBD1 (6 bases). Trimming took 4 bases from V and 4 from J, leaving 16 bases between them. The CDR3 totals 16 residues. Germline CDR1 and CDR2: LGHNA and YNFKEQ.

This chain connects TRBV10-1 to TRBJ2-7; perhaps TRBD1 as D (5 bases). V lost 7 bases and J 0 bases, leaving 16 bases between the germline ends. The CDR3 runs 15 residues. Per germline, CDR1 WNHNN and CDR2 SYGVQD (reference sequence). The DNA of the CDR3 is TGCGCCAGCACTATAGACAGAGAGAGCTCCTACGAGCAGTACTTC. Amino acids: CASTIDRESSYEQYF.

V gene TRBV7-9 combines with J gene TRBJ1-3; D is perhaps TRBD1 (5 bases). CDR1 and CDR2 from the germline V gene are SEHNR and FQNEAQ (reference sequence). This CDR3 spans 16 amino acids. V dropped 5 bases and J dropped 4 bases, with 18 bases sitting between them. The CDR3: CASSPYLGQGGNTIYF. DNA for the CDR3: TGTGCCAGCAGCCCCTACTTGGGCCAGGGAGGAAACACCATATATTTT.

The V call is TRBV20-1, the J call TRBJ2-1; TRBD2 agrees at 10 bases. Trimming took 3 bases from V and 5 from J; bases not matched to a gene: 7. This CDR3 has 15 residues. Germline lookup yields CDR1 DFQATT and CDR2 SNEGSKA (reference sequence). CDR3 sequence reads: CSASNPSGGNNEQFF. Written as DNA, the CDR3 is TGCAGTGCTAGTAACCCTAGCGGGGGAAACAATGAGCAGTTCTTC.

The chain couples TRBV3-1 (or the pseudogene TRBV3-2) to TRBJ2-1, with D hard to call. The V and J ends lost 3 bases and 7 bases respectively, with 7 bases between them. CDR3 length equals 12 residues. Germline V gene data show CDR1 as LGHDT and CDR2 as YNNKEL (reference sequence). As DNA, the CDR3 is TGTGCCAGCAGCCACTCCGTGAATGAGCAGTTCTTC. It specifies CASSHSVNEQFF.

The rearrangement uses TRBV5-6 and TRBJ1-4, with D possibly being TRBD1 (5 bases). CDR3 length: 15 amino acids. V lost 4 bases and J 4 bases, leaving 14 bases between the germline ends. Germline CDR1 SGHDT, CDR2 YYEEEE. The DNA for the CDR3 is TGTGCCAGCAGCCTGATGACAGCCGGTAATGAAAAACTGTTTTTT. Encoded protein: CASSLMTAGNEKLFF. The whole variable domain, remainder taken from reference TRBV5-6 and TRBJ1-4, is DAGVTQSPTHLIKTRGQQVTLRCSPKSGHDTVSWYQQALGQGPQFIFQYYEEEERQRGNFPDRFSGHQFPNYSSELNVNALLLGDSALYLCASSLMTAGNEKLFFGSGTQLSVL.

The V call is TRBV4-1, the J call TRBJ2-7, with D perhaps matching TRBD1 (6 bases). Germline CDR1 MGHRA, CDR2 YSYEKL. CDR3 size: 13 residues. Trimming removed 4 bases at V and 3 bases at J, with 10 bases between. This CDR3 is CASSRNRVYEQYF. As DNA, the CDR3 is TGCGCCAGCAGCCGCAACAGGGTCTACGAGCAGTACTTC.

This clone was counted once. The genes are TRBV7-9 and TRBJ1-2, with D perhaps TRBD1 (6 bases). Germline V gives CDR1 SEHNR, CDR2 FQNEAQ (reference sequence). Trimming took 1 base from V and 0 from J, leaving 9 bases between them. The CDR3 loop spans 15 amino acids. The CDR3 sequence is CASSLGRTANYGYTF. The CDR3, as DNA: TGTGCCAGCAGCTTAGGACGGACAGCTAACTATGGCTACACCTTC.

The chain couples TRBV24-1 to TRBJ1-5, with D uncertain. Germline values: CDR1 KGHDR, CDR2 SFDVKD. This CDR3 is built from 17 residues. The germline V and J ends were trimmed by 1 base and 3 bases, with 15 bases remaining between them. The CDR3 bases are TGTGCCACCAGTGATTTTCGGGGATACAAAGTCAATCAGCCCCAGCATTTT. The encoded protein is CATSDFRGYKVNQPQHF.

The chain combines TRBV5-1 with TRBJ2-6, with D possibly TRBD2 on 6 matching bases. Trimming left V 4 bases short and J 2 bases short, with 10 bases between. The V gene's germline CDR1 is SGHRS and CDR2 YFSETQ. The CDR3 sequence is 15 residues long. The CDR3 nucleotides are TGCGCCAGCAGCGGCGGGGTTGCTGGGGCCAACGTCCTGACTTTC. Its translation: CASSGGVAGANVLTF.

The chain combines TRBV11-2 with TRBJ1-2, with D maybe TRBD1 (5 bases). Germline CDR1 and CDR2: SGHAT and FQNNGV. Trimming removed 0 bases at V and 4 bases at J, with 9 bases between. The CDR3 totals 14 residues. In DNA form, the CDR3 reads TGTGCCAGCAGCTTAGATGGACATCGCTATGGCTACACCTTC. Translated, it gives CASSLDGHRYGYTF.

The chain carries TRBV10-3 and TRBJ2-5; D is uncertain. V was clipped by 8 bases and J by 2 bases, with 12 bases between them. The germline CDR1 and CDR2 sequences are ENHRY and SYGVKD. This CDR3 has 13 residues. The CDR3 spells CAIAGGSQETQYF. In DNA, the CDR3 is TGTGCCATCGCCGGCGGTAGTCAAGAGACCCAGTACTTC.

The gene calls are TRBV9 and TRBJ1-4, with 9 bases lining up with TRBD1. The CDR3 sequence is 14 residues long. Trimming at V came to 4 bases and at J to 5 bases, leaving 3 bases not matched to a gene. Germline V gene sequence: CDR1 SGDLS, CDR2 YYNGEE. The CDR3 is CASSLGQGNEKLFF. The CDR3 DNA reads TGTGCCAGCAGCCTGGGACAGGGAAATGAAAAACTGTTTTTT. The full variable domain, completed using reference TRBV9 and TRBJ1-4, is DSGVTQTPKHLITATGQRVTLRCSPRSGDLSVYWYQQSLDQGLQFLIQYYNGEERAKGNILERFSAQQFPDLHSELNLSSLELGDSALYFCASSLGQGNEKLFFGSGTQLSVL.

J is TRBJ2-4 and V is TRBV19; 8 bases agree with TRBD1. Germline V gives CDR1 LNHDA, CDR2 SQIVND (reference sequence). V was pared by 4 bases and J by 1 base, with 6 bases of the junction left unmatched. The CDR3 totals 16 residues. The CDR3 is CASSNTGGEAKNIQYF. The CDR3 DNA is TGTGCCAGTAGTAACACAGGGGGTGAGGCCAAAAACATTCAGTACTTC.

The chain combines TRBV30 with TRBJ1-1; 7 bases agree with TRBD1. J was trimmed by 4 bases and V by 5 bases; bases with no gene match: 4. Germline V gene data show CDR1 as GTSNPN and CDR2 as SVGIG (reference sequence). The CDR3 runs to 12 residues. CDR3 DNA sequence: TGTGCCTGGCAACAGGGGAGCACTGAAGCTTTCTTT. This encodes CAWQQGSTEAFF.

The sample holds one count of this clone. This rearrangement joins TRBV18 to TRBJ1-3; D is unresolved. The CDR3 has 15 residues. V was pared by 2 bases and J by 4 bases, with 12 bases between. CDR1 is KGHSH, CDR2 LQKENI, per germline. The CDR3 DNA reads TGTGCCAGCTCACCAACTGGGCAGGCCGGAAACACCATATATTTT. Translation gives CASSPTGQAGNTIYF. Combining the CDR3 with reference TRBV18 and TRBJ1-3 gives the whole variable domain NAGVMQNPRHLVRRRGQEARLRCSPMKGHSHVYWYRQLPEEGLKFMVYLQKENIIDESGMPKERFSAEFPKEGPSILRIQQVVRGDSAAYFCASSPTGQAGNTIYFGEGSWLTVV.

This clone has a single count. The V call is TRBV6-5, the J call TRBJ2-2, with D unresolved. The CDR3 is made up of 13 amino acids. Trimming removed 4 bases from V and 6 bases from J, with 9 bases in between. CDR1 is MNHEY, CDR2 SVGAGI, per germline. The CDR3 loop reads CASSFSLSGELFF. For the CDR3, the DNA is TGTGCCAGCAGTTTTTCCCTCTCCGGGGAGCTGTTTTTT.

The sample holds one count of this clone. One end of the junction does not line up with germline, which may come from a read error. The V gene is TRBV7-8, the J gene TRBJ2-7; TRBD1 aligns across 7 bases. Germline CDR1 reads SGHVS; CDR2 reads FQNEAQ. CDR3 size: 14 residues. This chain's CDR3 is CASSLGDSQYGRFF. The CDR3 nucleotides read TGTGCCAGCAGCTTAGGGGACAGTCAGTACGGAAGATTCTTC.